The 5 T cell receptor beta chains below all came from one sample that was sequenced in a study of blood T cell repertoires in COVID-19 (dated by TCRdb to the early 2020s). The method was the immunoSEQ multiplex PCR assay. As stored in TCRdb, this immuneACCESS dataset retains in-frame rearrangements with V and J assigned. A fraction of the clones does not appear; measured against another copy, unresolved V genes explain less than half of the discrepancy, and the remainder lacks a known reason. This sample is represented by about 270,000 clones; around four fifths of them were singletons. Approximately 3.8% of the sample is in the top ten clones. The sample taken for sequencing was peripheral blood. The receptor source for this set is a woman in her 50s with active or convalescent COVID-19.

CDR3 sequence (DNA): TGTGCCAGCAGTCCTCTTGGAGCTAATGAAAAACTGTTTTTT. Protein sequence: CASSPLGANEKLFF. This chain links TRBV28 with TRBJ1-4; D uncertain. Germline V gene sequence: CDR1 MDHEN, CDR2 SYDVKM. V was pared by 5 bases and J by 3 bases, with 10 bases between. CDR3 size: 14 residues.

Many counts were recorded for this clone. This chain connects TRBV5-1 to TRBJ2-5, with 7 bases that match TRBD1. CDR3 length: 15 residues. Trimming removed 4 bases from V and 6 bases from J; junction bases left unmatched: 12. Germline V gives CDR1 SGHRS, CDR2 YFSETQ. The CDR3 reads CASSRAGTEKQTQYF. CDR3 in DNA: TGCGCCAGCAGCCGGGCCGGGACAGAGAAACAGACCCAGTACTTC.

The V call is TRBV10-3, the J call TRBJ1-5, with 9 nucleotides matching TRBD1. The CDR3 runs 15 residues. Germline values: CDR1 ENHRY, CDR2 SYGVKD. The V gene end was trimmed by 3 bases and the J gene end by 5 bases; junction bases not matched to a gene: 5. As DNA, the CDR3 is TGTGCCATCAGTGAATACGACAGGGGGGATCAGCCCCAGCATTTT. This encodes CAISEYDRGDQPQHF.

This clone was seen once. The chain has TRBV19 and TRBJ2-5, with TRBD1 as a possible D gene (6 bases). The CDR3 runs to 13 residues. Germline assignment: CDR1 LNHDA and CDR2 SQIVND (reference sequence). V gave up 8 bases and J gave up 5 bases, with 15 bases separating them. The CDR3: CASGRTVLETQYF. CDR3 DNA: TGTGCCAGTGGCCGGACAGTTTTGGAGACCCAGTACTTC.

V is TRBV5-1 and J is TRBJ1-2; TRBD1 matches 7 bases. Germline V gene lookup returns CDR1 SGHRS and CDR2 YFSETQ. The CDR3 contains 15 residues. J gave up 5 bases and V 5 bases, and 12 bases lay outside the gene matches. CDR3 region: CASRGGTDKLYGYTF. The CDR3 DNA follows: TGCGCCAGCAGAGGTGGGACAGACAAGTTATATGGCTACACCTTC. Full variable domain (remainder filled in from reference TRBV5-1 and TRBJ1-2): KAGVTQTPRYLIKTRGQQVTLSCSPISGHRSVSWYQQTPGQGLQFLFEYFSETQRNKGNFPGRFSGRQFSNSRSEMNVSTLELGDSALYLCASRGGTDKLYGYTFGSGTRLTVV.